A selection of T cell receptor beta chains follows, all from one sample in a study of OX40 agonist ivuxolimab in advanced cancers. The repertoire was sequenced with immunoSEQ multiplex PCR; TCRdb's copy has only in-frame clones and lacks some. The sample lists 73,000 or so clones, more than 70% occurring once. The sample in question was CD4+ or CD8+ T cells sorted from blood, obtained in a trial of the OX40 agonist ivuxolimab. The receptors stem from an adult with an advanced solid tumor such as melanoma, head and neck, liver or kidney cancer. The CDR3 runs from the conserved cysteine through the conserved F or W. The D gene is left open where the match is weak. Clone size is not always given. Where it is, it says once, few, many or a class for expanded clones.

abundance	v_gene	d_gene	j_gene	CDR3aa	CDR3nt
-	TRBV10-3	-	TRBJ2-7	CAISDSQGSYEQYF	TGTGCCATCAGTGACAGTCAGGGGTCCTACGAGCAGTACTTC
-	TRBV16	-	TRBJ1-5	CASSQSSSNSNQPQHF	TGTGCCAGCAGCCAATCTTCCAGCAATAGCAATCAGCCCCAGCATTTT
-	TRBV7-2	-	TRBJ2-7	CASSLDPGGYEQYF	TGTGCCAGCAGCTTAGATCCCGGGGGCTACGAGCAGTACTTC
-	TRBV28	TRBD2	TRBJ2-7	CASSFGGGPTYEQYF	TGTGCCAGCAGTTTTGGCGGGGGGCCAACCTACGAGCAGTACTTC
-	TRBV5-6	-	TRBJ2-5	CASSLEATVQETQYF	TGTGCCAGCAGCTTGGAGGCCACAGTACAAGAGACCCAGTACTTC
-	TRBV19	TRBD1	TRBJ2-7	CASSIRSGGRYEQYF	TGTGCCAGTAGTATTAGGTCAGGGGGTAGGTACGAGCAGTACTTC
-	TRBV2	-	TRBJ2-3	CASSGQTDTQYF	TGTGCCAGCAGTGGACAAACAGATACGCAGTATTTT
-	TRBV7-9	TRBD1	TRBJ1-6	CASSLGQGPGSSPLHF	TGTGCCAGCAGCTTGGGACAGGGACCGGGTTCGTCACCCCTCCACTTT
once	TRBV5-4	-	TRBJ1-3	CASSLGSSSLSGNTIYF	TGTGCCAGCAGCTTGGGGAGTTCGTCCCTCTCTGGAAACACCATATATTTT
-	TRBV6-5	-	TRBJ1-2	CASRNRDGYTF	TGTGCCAGCAGAAACAGGGACGGCTACACCTTC
-	TRBV9	-	TRBJ1-6	CASSVEGNSPLHF	TGTGCCAGCAGCGTAGAGGGGAATTCACCCCTCCACTTT
-	TRBV28	-	TRBJ1-4	CASRTAGGEKLFF	TGTGCCAGCAGAACCGCAGGAGGTGAAAAACTGTTTTTT
-	TRBV6-1	-	TRBJ1-3	CASRLMDSSGNTIYF	TGTGCCAGCAGACTTATGGATTCCTCTGGAAACACCATATATTTT
-	TRBV28	-	TRBJ1-4	CASSLTGSNEKLFF	TGTGCCAGCAGTTTAACAGGTTCTAATGAAAAACTGTTTTTT
-	TRBV5-1	TRBD1	TRBJ1-2	CASSTGQSNYGYTF	TGCGCCAGCAGCACGGGACAGAGTAACTATGGCTACACCTTC
-	TRBV19	-	TRBJ2-2	CASSTDRSSGELFF	TGTGCCAGTAGTACGGACAGATCATCCGGGGAGCTGTTTTTT
once	TRBV6-5	-	TRBJ1-3	CAVMPLGKGNTIYF	TGTGCCGTGATGCCCTTGGGGAAGGGAAACACCATATATTTT
-	TRBV7-3	TRBD2	TRBJ2-5	CASSSIAGGPQETQYF	TGTGCCAGCAGCTCTATCGCGGGGGGGCCCCAAGAGACCCAGTACTTC
-	TRBV19	TRBD2	TRBJ2-7	CASSPMVAGVYEQYF	TGTGCCAGTAGCCCTATGGTAGCGGGAGTCTACGAGCAGTACTTC
-	TRBV5-8	-	TRBJ1-3	CASSLRDSGNTIYF	TGTGCCAGCAGCCTCCGGGACTCTGGAAACACCATATATTTT